This T cell receptor (beta chain) derives from a study of blood T cells in healthy people across ages. The CDR3 covers 18 residues. Together with a sample-barcoded 5' primer, a J-beta primer mix was included in a second PCR lasting about 6 to 12 cycles. TCRdb ran MiXCR on the 5' RACE reads and lists one entry per CDR3 protein. The repertoire holds about 930,000 distinct CDR3 sequences, with 25% to 35% as singletons. This same sample was also part of a study on T cells of mothers and their children.

The TCR sequence derives from a woman in her forties in good health. Sequenced sample: blood. This chain uses TRBV12-3 or TRBV12-4 with TRBJ2-1, with 8 bases lining up with TRBD2. The DNA end is more similar to TRBJ2-7, so the J call may be wrong. CDR3 coding DNA: TGTGCCAGCACCCTCCGGTTACTAGCGGCTAGCTCCTACAATGAGCAGTACTTC. Its translation is CASTLRLLAASSYNEQYF.